These 15 T cell receptor beta chains originate from one sample sequenced in a study of blood T cell repertoires in COVID-19. Assay: immunoSEQ multiplex PCR; the TCRdb copy retains only in-frame clones and omits some. The sample lists about 380,000 clones, more than 75% occurring once. The specimen sequenced was peripheral blood. These receptors were taken from a human donor with acute or convalescent COVID-19. The donor label of this sample is uncertain.

This sequence joins TRBV3-1 (or the pseudogene TRBV3-2) and TRBJ2-3, with TRBD2 identical over 10 bases. This CDR3 is 16 amino acids long. The V and J ends lost 1 base and 5 bases, in that order; junction bases with no gene match: 6. CDR1 is LGHDT and CDR2 is YNNKEL in the germline V gene (reference sequence). The CDR3 loop reads CASSQVTSGIGDTQYF. The CDR3, as DNA: TGTGCCAGCAGCCAAGTTACTAGCGGGATCGGAGATACGCAGTATTTT.

V usage is TRBV5-1 and J usage is TRBJ2-2; tentative D call: TRBD1 (6 bases). V lost 0 bases and J 5 bases, leaving 14 bases between the germline ends. Per the germline V gene, CDR1 is SGHRS and CDR2 is YFSETQ. CDR3 length: 16 amino acids. The CDR3 sequence: CASSLVAGARTGELFF. DNA of the CDR3: TGCGCCAGCAGCTTGGTAGCAGGGGCTAGGACCGGGGAGCTGTTTTTT.

This chain links TRBV7-2 with TRBJ2-1, with TRBD2 matching 12 bases. After removal of 5 bases from V and 5 bases from J, the junction contained 4 bases not matched to a gene. The CDR3 spans 15 residues. Germline values: CDR1 SGHTA, CDR2 FQGNSA. The DNA for the CDR3 is TGTGCCAGCAGCCCCGGACTAGCGGGGCACAATGAGCAGTTCTTC. It codes for CASSPGLAGHNEQFF.

This chain links TRBV7-9 with TRBJ2-1, with 9 bases that match TRBD1. Germline CDR1 is SEHNR and CDR2 is FQNEAQ (reference sequence). The CDR3 length is 16 residues. Losses at the gene ends were 4 bases for V and 7 bases for J; bases not matched to a gene: 11. Here the CDR3 reads CASSSTGTGYENEQFF. CDR3 nucleotide sequence: TGTGCCAGCAGCTCAACCGGGACAGGGTATGAGAATGAGCAGTTCTTC.

This chain joins TRBV15 and TRBJ2-5; D may be TRBD2 (6 bases). The CDR3 contains 15 residues. CDR1 is LNHNV, CDR2 YYDKDF, per germline (reference sequence). Trimming took off 5 bases at V and 5 bases at J, with 18 bases between the two ends. The CDR3: CATSGLKEGGETQYF. CDR3 nucleotides: TGTGCCACCAGCGGCCTTAAGGAGGGCGGGGAGACCCAGTACTTC. The full variable domain, rest sourced from reference TRBV15 and TRBJ2-5, is DAMVIQNPRYQVTQFGKPVTLSCSQTLNHNVMYWYQQKSSQAPKLLFHYYDKDFNNEADTPDNFQSRRPNTSFCFLDIRSPGLGDTAMYLCATSGLKEGGETQYFGPGTRLLVL.

The V call is TRBV6-5, the J call TRBJ2-7; TRBD2 aligns across 7 bases. The CDR3 is made up of 14 amino acids. In germline, CDR1 is MNHEY, CDR2 SVGAGI. V trimming: 4 bases; J trimming: 3 bases; junction bases outside the gene matches: 6. CDR3 in DNA: TGTGCCAGCAGTTCGTCACTAGCGAACTACGAGCAGTACTTC. Translation: CASSSSLANYEQYF.

This clone was seen just once. The chain has TRBV29-1 and TRBJ1-4, with D tentatively TRBD1 (6 bases). V was pared by 7 bases and J by 3 bases, with 12 bases between. Germline V gene data show CDR1 as SQVTM and CDR2 as ANQGSEA. This CDR3 is 13 amino acids long. The CDR3 DNA follows: TGCAGCGCCAGACAGGACTCTAATGAAAAACTGTTTTTT. It translates to CSARQDSNEKLFF.

This chain uses TRBV28 with TRBJ1-4; D not resolved. Trimming cost V 3 bases and J 3 bases, with 17 bases left between them. This CDR3 is built from 17 residues. Germline V CDR1 and CDR2: MDHEN, SYDVKM. The CDR3 sequence: CASSLPPPGGSNEKLFF. Written as DNA, the CDR3 is TGTGCCAGCAGTTTGCCCCCTCCGGGCGGGTCTAATGAAAAACTGTTTTTT.

The chain employs TRBV19 and TRBJ1-2; D remains ambiguous. V was pared by 5 bases and J by 3 bases, with 19 bases between. This CDR3 region has 16 residues. Per the germline V gene, CDR1 is LNHDA and CDR2 is SQIVND (reference sequence). CDR3 loop: CASSRVSAISHYGYTF. The CDR3 DNA sequence: TGTGCCAGTAGTCGGGTATCAGCTATTTCTCACTATGGCTACACCTTC. Together with reference TRBV19 and TRBJ1-2, the CDR3 gives the full variable domain: DGGITQSPKYLFRKEGQNVTLSCEQNLNHDAMYWYRQDPGQGLRLIYYSQIVNDFQKGDIAEGYSVSREKKESFPLTVTSAQKNPTAFYLCASSRVSAISHYGYTFGSGTRLTVV.

The chain uses TRBV23-1 and TRBJ2-2; 7 bases fit TRBD1. TRBV23-1 is an ORF, and what it does is uncertain. The CDR3 totals 14 residues. J was trimmed by 5 bases and V by 6 bases; bases with no gene match: 6. Here the CDR3 DNA reads TGCGCCAGCAGAAACCCACAGGGGACCGGGGAGCTGTTTTTT. Translated: CASRNPQGTGELFF.

The chain carries TRBV19 and TRBJ2-1; 8 positions agree with TRBD1. CDR1 is LNHDA and CDR2 is SQIVND in the germline V gene (reference sequence). With 4 bases clipped from V and 6 bases from J, the junction kept 11 bases outside the gene matches. CDR3 size: 16 residues. CDR3 coding DNA: TGTGCCAGTAGTAGGTTCGGAACAGGGGGAATCAATGAGCAGTTCTTC. This encodes CASSRFGTGGINEQFF.

This clone was observed a few times. V usage is TRBV12-5 and J usage is TRBJ1-1; D gene ambiguous. Trimming took 0 bases from V and 1 from J, leaving 24 bases between them. The CDR3 has 20 amino acids. The V gene's germline CDR1 is LGHNT and CDR2 FRNRAP. The CDR3 sequence is CASGLVPGGRYKTPNTEAFF. The CDR3 coding sequence is TGTGCTAGTGGTTTGGTCCCCGGCGGCCGGTACAAGACTCCGAACACTGAAGCTTTCTTT.

The rearrangement links TRBV2 to TRBJ1-5; TRBD1 might be the D (5 bases). This CDR3 comprises 16 residues. The V end lost 2 bases, the J end lost 2 bases, and 13 bases lay between the germline ends. Germline V gene data show CDR1 as SNHLY and CDR2 as FYNNEI. This CDR3 reads CASSETTEIGNQPQHF. For the CDR3, the DNA is TGTGCCAGCAGTGAAACGACAGAGATCGGCAATCAGCCCCAGCATTTT.

The rearrangement uses TRBV11-2 and TRBJ2-7; the D gene is possibly TRBD2 (5 bases). The CDR3 consists of 12 residues. V gave up 4 bases and J gave up 5 bases, with 9 bases separating them. Germline V gene lookup returns CDR1 SGHAT and CDR2 FQNNGV. The CDR3 spells CASSSLVNEQYF. CDR3 bases: TGTGCCAGCAGCTCACTAGTTAACGAGCAGTACTTC.

In its sample, this clone was seen a few times. The V call is TRBV11-2, the J call TRBJ2-3; the D is unclear. The germline CDR1 and CDR2 sequences are SGHAT and FQNNGV. Trimming took 3 bases from V and 2 from J, leaving 6 bases between them. This CDR3 is built from 13 residues. CDR3 residues: CASSFGHTDTQYF. Here the CDR3 DNA reads TGTGCCAGCAGCTTTGGGCACACAGATACGCAGTATTTT.